Listed below are T cell receptor beta chains from one sample, sequenced in a study of OX40 agonist ivuxolimab in advanced cancers. Clones were read by immunoSEQ multiplex PCR, and TCRdb kept only the in-frame ones, dropping some. The table lists more than 50,000 clones, about 85% of them singletons. The sequences come from CD4+ or CD8+ T cells sorted from blood, collected in a trial of the OX40 agonist ivuxolimab. These receptor sequences come from an adult with an advanced solid tumor such as melanoma, head and neck, liver or kidney cancer. Both conserved end residues are part of each CDR3. Fields, in order: CDR3 protein, V gene, clone size. Size values are once, few and many counts, or a class for expanded clones, and some rows have none.

CASSTLAGPYEQYF TRBV4-1 .
CASTATLETQYF TRBV7-6 .
CASSQPWRANTEAFF TRBV4-1 .
CAIETRSASYEQYF TRBV28 .
CASSLSTLGRASNTGELFF TRBV7-9 once
CASSSMGGNGYTF TRBV5-4 .
CASSLTSGLAGYEQYF TRBV28 .
CASSPLAGHTDTQYF TRBV6-5 once
CASSSPRGAGANVLTF TRBV27 .
CASRPPGVGNSPLHF TRBV6-6 .
CACRGVTHYEQYF TRBV30 .
CASSFNLGDNEQFF TRBV5-1 .
CASSEAEGRNDEQFF TRBV6-1 .
CASTPRIAGGPAKNIQYF TRBV19 .
CASRELGYTF TRBV28 .
CASSESGVKTQYF TRBV10-1 .
CASSPRPISGTGTVYGYTF TRBV18 few
CASSYRGQEDGGYTF TRBV6-5 .
CASSLEGTGPYEQYF TRBV5-4 .
CASSDNVLDEQFF TRBV2 .
CASSPRGASSYEQYF TRBV7-6 .
CASSRTYRGDYGYTF TRBV7-9 .
CASSSAAGDEQYF TRBV7-9 .
CASSPTGQRGEQYF TRBV11-3 .
CAGGPAITGELFF TRBV2 .
CASSATGGRLGDTQYF TRBV25-1 once
CASATDLQSPGELFF TRBV12-5 .
CASSQWYGNEQYF TRBV4-1 .
CASSVGTVNSPLHF TRBV9 once
CASSQDGRGRGSRGYTF TRBV4-1 .
CASARGGSTDTQYF TRBV11-3 .
CASSFVTGQPQHF TRBV6-5 .
CASSELQEELTLHF TRBV2 .
CASSEPGTNEKLFF TRBV19 .
CAISPDSSTDTQYF TRBV10-3 .
CASSSLGTGKGQETQYF TRBV27 .
CASRRDYRGDEQYF TRBV6-1 few
CASSFQTVTDEQFF TRBV5-1 .
CASSYGGRDTDTQYF TRBV6-5 .
CATSREEAATSTDTQYF TRBV15 once
CASSLGGQIYNEQFF TRBV7-3 .
CASSKGTASGGYTF TRBV11-3 .